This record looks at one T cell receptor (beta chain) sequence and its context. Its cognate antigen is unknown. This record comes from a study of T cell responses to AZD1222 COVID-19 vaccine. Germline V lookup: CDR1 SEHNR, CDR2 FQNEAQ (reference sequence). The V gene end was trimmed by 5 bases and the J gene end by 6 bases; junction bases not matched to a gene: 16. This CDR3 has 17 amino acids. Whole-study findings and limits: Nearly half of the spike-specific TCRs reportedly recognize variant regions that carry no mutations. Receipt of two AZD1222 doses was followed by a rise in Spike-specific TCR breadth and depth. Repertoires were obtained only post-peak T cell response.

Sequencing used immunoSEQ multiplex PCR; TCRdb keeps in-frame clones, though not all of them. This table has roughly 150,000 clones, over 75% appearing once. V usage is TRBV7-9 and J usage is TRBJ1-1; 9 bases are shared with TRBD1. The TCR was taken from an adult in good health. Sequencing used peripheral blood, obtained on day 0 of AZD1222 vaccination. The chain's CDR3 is CASSRGPPGTGIAEAFF. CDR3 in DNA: TGTGCCAGCAGCCGGGGACCACCCGGGACAGGGATCGCTGAAGCTTTCTTT.